The next 14 T cell receptor beta chains were all read from a single sample in a study of T cells expressing NK-cell markers. Reanalyzing the 5' RACE reads, TCRdb keeps one entry per CDR3 protein, without DNA. The sample totals 150,000 or so distinct CDR3 sequences. Sequencing was carried out using blood T cells: a sorted CD56 or NKG2C T cell subset, CD4+ or CD8+ T cells, or bulk PBMC T cells (not recorded which). The receptors were sampled from a woman aged 45 to 65 in good health.

The rearrangement joins TRBV4-1 to TRBJ2-7; TCRdb lists TRBD2, though no DNA is available to test this call. CDR1 is MGHRA, CDR2 YSYEKL, per germline. The CDR3 runs 15 residues. Here the CDR3 reads CASSQDPAGVYEQYF.

The CDR3: CASSSRLAGRNEQFF. The chain is built from TRBV7-9 and TRBJ2-1; with no DNA, the TCRdb D assignment of TRBD2 cannot be verified. The germline V gene encodes CDR1 SEHNR and CDR2 FQNEAQ (reference sequence). CDR3 size: 15 residues.

The chain employs TRBV2 and TRBJ1-6. Looked up from germline, CDR1 is SNHLY and CDR2 is FYNNEI. The CDR3 length is 15 residues. CDR3 protein: CASSATSSYNSPLHF.

This chain links TRBV29-1 with TRBJ2-1; TCRdb selects TRBD1, and the lack of DNA leaves this call unchecked. The CDR3 is 13 amino acids. CDR1 is SQVTM, CDR2 ANQGSEA, per germline. CDR3 sequence: CSVLQGAGAEQFF.

The chain employs TRBV4-1 and TRBJ2-7; TCRdb reports TRBD1, a call that lacks DNA to check it against. The CDR3 has 18 residues. CDR1 is MGHRA, CDR2 YSYEKL, per germline. The CDR3 sequence: CASSQDLAPRTGAYEQYF.

This chain joins TRBV5-1 and TRBJ2-7; the TCRdb call, TRBD2, lacks DNA for checking. The V gene's germline CDR1 is SGHRS and CDR2 YFSETQ. This CDR3 is 16 amino acids long. CDR3 residues: CASSLGRGRAGYEQYF.

The rearrangement joins TRBV20-1 to TRBJ2-4; as DNA is missing, the TRBD1 call by TCRdb cannot be tested. CDR1 DFQATT and CDR2 SNEGSKA come from the germline V gene (reference sequence). The CDR3 totals 16 residues. This CDR3 reads CSASEDRGFGKNIQYF.

The chain's CDR3 is CASSQTWTGGNYGYTF. The genes are TRBV4-1 and TRBJ1-2; with no DNA, the TCRdb D assignment of TRBD1 cannot be verified. Germline CDR1 reads MGHRA; CDR2 reads YSYEKL. This CDR3 is built from 16 residues.

The chain joins TRBV20-1 to TRBJ2-3; TCRdb calls TRBD2, which cannot be checked without DNA. Germline CDR1 and CDR2: DFQATT and SNEGSKA (reference sequence). This CDR3 spans 12 amino acids. The CDR3 protein is CSREAHTDTQYF.

The rearrangement links TRBV29-1 to TRBJ2-1; TCRdb's assignment of TRBD2 cannot be checked, as there is no DNA. In germline, CDR1 is SQVTM, CDR2 ANQGSEA. The CDR3 is made up of 16 amino acids. The CDR3 sequence is CSVEGVSGNSYNEQFF.

The chain couples TRBV4-1 to TRBJ2-3; as DNA is missing, the TRBD1 call by TCRdb cannot be tested. This CDR3 contains 17 residues. The germline V gene encodes CDR1 MGHRA and CDR2 YSYEKL. CDR3 region: CASSQAPVGGRADTQYF.

The CDR3 loop is CASSPQSFNGTHYEQYF. J is TRBJ2-7 and V is TRBV3-1. The V gene's germline CDR1 is LGHDT and CDR2 YNNKEL (reference sequence). This CDR3 has 17 amino acids.

The chain recombines TRBV29-1 with TRBJ2-3; absent DNA, TCRdb's TRBD2 call cannot be checked. The length of the CDR3 is 13 residues. Germline V lookup: CDR1 SQVTM, CDR2 ANQGSEA. This CDR3 is CSVVRENADTQYF.

V is TRBV7-8 and J is TRBJ2-1; TCRdb selects TRBD2, and the lack of DNA leaves this call unchecked. CDR1 and CDR2 from the germline V gene are SGHVS and FQNEAQ. This CDR3 comprises 18 residues. CDR3 sequence: CASSLVWTSGRAENEQFF.